Below are 21 T cell receptor beta chains sequenced from a single sample in a study of blood T cell repertoires in COVID-19 (dated by TCRdb to about 2020). The library was prepared using the immunoSEQ multiplex PCR assay. As stored in TCRdb, this immuneACCESS dataset retains in-frame rearrangements with V and J assigned. A fraction of the clones does not appear; measured against another copy, unresolved V genes explain less than half of the discrepancy, and the remainder lacks a known reason. This sample is represented by approximately 260,000 clones; about four fifths of them were singletons. The ten largest clones take up approximately 3.6% of the sample. Sequencing was performed on PBMCs or T cells enriched from blood (not recorded which). The receptors were sampled from a man in his fifties who had recovered from COVID-19.

V is TRBV5-4 and J is TRBJ1-1; tentative D call: TRBD1 (5 bases). Germline-derived CDR1 and CDR2 are SGHNT and YYREEE (reference sequence). The V end lost 0 bases, the J end lost 1 base, and 10 bases lay between the germline ends. CDR3 length: 15 residues. CDR3 in DNA: TGTGCCAGCAGCTTGGTACGGGGGGGGAACACTGAAGCTTTCTTT. Its translation is CASSLVRGGNTEAFF.

The chain combines TRBV19 with TRBJ2-1; 7 positions agree with TRBD2. Trimming removed 5 bases from V and 7 bases from J; junction bases left unmatched: 11. The CDR3 is 15 residues long. Germline loops: CDR1 LNHDA, CDR2 SQIVND (reference sequence). The CDR3 DNA follows: TGTGCCAGTAGTCGAAGGGAGGGCCTCTGGAATGAGCAGTTCTTC. This codes for CASSRREGLWNEQFF.

J is TRBJ1-2 and V is TRBV5-1; tentatively, D is TRBD1 (5 bases). CDR1 is SGHRS, CDR2 YFSETQ, per germline. The CDR3 runs to 15 residues. V dropped 0 bases and J dropped 4 bases, with 13 bases sitting between them. CDR3 sequence reads: CASSLGDWQSYGYTF. The CDR3 coding sequence is TGCGCCAGCAGCTTGGGGGACTGGCAGAGCTATGGCTACACCTTC.

The chain uses TRBV19 and TRBJ1-6; 8 nucleotides align to TRBD1. Germline V CDR1 and CDR2: LNHDA, SQIVND (reference sequence). This CDR3 has 17 amino acids. The junction had 10 bases not matched to a gene; V was cut back by 5 bases and J by 4 bases. The CDR3 bases are TGTGCCAGTAGTGAAATGGACAGGGCCTTTTATAATTCACCCCTCCACTTT. Its protein is CASSEMDRAFYNSPLHF. The entire variable domain, with the rest obtained from reference TRBV19 and TRBJ1-6, is as follows: DGGITQSPKYLFRKEGQNVTLSCEQNLNHDAMYWYRQDPGQGLRLIYYSQIVNDFQKGDIAEGYSVSREKKESFPLTVTSAQKNPTAFYLCASSEMDRAFYNSPLHFGNGTRLTVT.

The V gene is TRBV10-3, the J gene TRBJ2-5, with D possibly matching TRBD2 (6 bases). The germline gives CDR1 ENHRY, CDR2 SYGVKD. The CDR3 contains 16 residues. With 3 bases removed from V and 0 bases from J, the gap between germline ends came to 14 bases. CDR3 in amino acids: CAISELWGGHQETQYF. The CDR3 DNA follows: TGTGCCATCAGTGAATTGTGGGGAGGCCACCAAGAGACCCAGTACTTC.

V is TRBV5-1 and J is TRBJ1-3, with 8 bases identical to TRBD1. CDR3 size: 14 residues. The germline V gene encodes CDR1 SGHRS and CDR2 YFSETQ. The trim removed 3 bases at V and 8 bases at J, leaving 7 bases unmatched. Here the CDR3 DNA reads TGCGCCAGCAGCTCACCGGGACAGGCGGACACCATATATTTT. Amino acid sequence: CASSSPGQADTIYF.

This clone was found a few times. The CDR3 DNA reads as TGTGCCAGCAGCGCACCCCGGGGGGAGACCCAGTACTTC. Its protein product is CASSAPRGETQYF. This chain joins TRBV4-2 and TRBJ2-5; the D gene is possibly TRBD2 (6 bases). The CDR3 has 13 residues. V lost 5 bases and J lost 5, with 12 bases in between. The germline CDR1 and CDR2 sequences are LGHNA and YNFKEQ.

This rearrangement joins TRBV3-1 (or the pseudogene TRBV3-2) to TRBJ1-1, with D possibly matching TRBD1 (5 bases). The germline V and J ends were trimmed by 1 base and 2 bases, with 8 bases remaining between them. This CDR3 comprises 14 residues. Germline CDR1 reads LGHDT; CDR2 reads YNNKEL (reference sequence). The CDR3 region is CASSQVQANTEAFF. Written as DNA, the CDR3 is TGTGCCAGCAGCCAAGTACAGGCTAACACTGAAGCTTTCTTT.

The J gene is TRBJ2-7, the V gene TRBV7-9; 11 nucleotides match TRBD2. Germline values: CDR1 SEHNR, CDR2 FQNEAQ (reference sequence). This CDR3 has 15 amino acids. The V segment lost 3 bases and the J segment 3 bases; nucleotides outside the gene matches: 4. This chain's CDR3 is CASSLISGRVYEQYF. The DNA for the CDR3 is TGTGCCAGCAGCTTGATTAGCGGGAGGGTCTACGAGCAGTACTTC.

This chain's CDR3 is CSASSGPEDGYTF. The CDR3 DNA reads as TGCAGTGCTAGTTCAGGGCCTGAGGATGGCTACACCTTC. The chain combines TRBV20-1 with TRBJ1-2, with D possibly matching TRBD1 (5 bases). The CDR3 runs to 13 residues. Germline assignment: CDR1 DFQATT and CDR2 SNEGSKA (reference sequence). The ends were cut back, 3 bases at V and 6 bases at J, with 14 bases in the middle.

The rearrangement links TRBV12-5 to TRBJ2-7; 7 positions match TRBD2. Germline assignment: CDR1 LGHNT and CDR2 FRNRAP. This CDR3 comprises 13 residues. The trim removed 2 bases at V and 5 bases at J, leaving 3 bases unmatched. As DNA, the CDR3 is TGTGCTAGTGGTTTGAGCGGGGCTAACGAGCAGTACTTC. It encodes CASGLSGANEQYF.

The chain is built from TRBV5-6 and TRBJ1-2; tentative D call: TRBD1 (5 bases). Trimming stripped 5 bases from V and 1 base from J, with 9 bases between. The CDR3 length is 13 residues. CDR1 is SGHDT and CDR2 is YYEEEE in the germline V gene. CDR3 nucleotide sequence: TGTGCCAGCAGTCCCGACAGTAACTATGGCTACACCTTC. It codes for CASSPDSNYGYTF.

This rearrangement joins TRBV7-2 to TRBJ1-2; TRBD1 matches at 7 bases. This CDR3 is built from 14 residues. Germline CDR1 and CDR2: SGHTA and FQGNSA. With V trimmed by 6 bases and J by 5 bases, 9 bases remained unmatched. CDR3 bases: TGTGCCAGCAGTCCTCGGGGACAGCTTTATGGCTACACCTTC. Translating gives CASSPRGQLYGYTF.

This rearrangement joins TRBV5-1 to TRBJ2-3, with 8 bases aligning to TRBD2. This CDR3 comprises 16 residues. With 4 bases clipped from V and 7 bases from J, the junction kept 14 bases outside the gene matches. Germline CDR1 SGHRS, CDR2 YFSETQ. The CDR3 loop is CASSGPQREWGNTQYF. DNA for the CDR3: TGCGCCAGCAGCGGACCACAGCGGGAGTGGGGTAATACGCAGTATTTT.

J is TRBJ2-7 and V is TRBV21-1; the table's D call, TRBD2, was not checked against the DNA. TRBV21-1 is a pseudogene. The CDR3 has 18 residues. CDR3 sequence reads: CASKPEGFSCGRSYEQYF. The DNA of the CDR3 is TGTGCGTCCAAGCCAGAAGGGTTTAGTTGCGGGCGTTCCTACGAGCAGTACTTC.

The CDR3 is CASSEVEASYNSPLHF. For the CDR3, the DNA is TGTGCCAGCAGTGAGGTGGAGGCCTCCTATAATTCACCCCTCCACTTT. The chain employs TRBV2 and TRBJ1-6, with D unresolved. The V and J ends lost 3 bases and 0 bases respectively, with 9 bases between them. The CDR3 runs to 16 residues. The germline V gene encodes CDR1 SNHLY and CDR2 FYNNEI.

V is TRBV6-5 and J is TRBJ1-1; D unclear. The CDR3 has 16 amino acids. V was shortened by 0 bases and J by 4 bases, with 15 bases between the two germline ends. Germline V gives CDR1 MNHEY, CDR2 SVGAGI. The CDR3 loop reads CASSYSGGIIGTEAFF. Written as DNA, the CDR3 is TGTGCCAGCAGTTACTCCGGCGGAATCATCGGCACTGAAGCTTTCTTT.

This clone was counted only a few times. The CDR3 bases are TGTGCCAGCAGTATAGCGCTAGCCAAAAACATTCAGTACTTC. Translating it yields CASSIALAKNIQYF. This chain connects TRBV2 to TRBJ2-4, with D tentatively TRBD2 (5 bases). Germline CDR1 and CDR2: SNHLY and FYNNEI. V gave up 5 bases and J gave up 0 bases, with 8 bases separating them. CDR3 length: 14 amino acids. Variable domain in full (rest from reference TRBV2 and TRBJ2-4): EPEVTQTPSHQVTQMGQEVILRCVPISNHLYFYWYRQILGQKVEFLVSFYNNEISEKSEIFDDQFSVERPDGSNFTLKIRSTKLEDSAMYFCASSIALAKNIQYFGAGTRLSVL.

The V and J genes are TRBV20-1 and TRBJ1-2; no definite D call. The CDR3 extends over 16 amino acids. The germline V and J ends were trimmed by 3 bases and 4 bases, with 21 bases remaining between them. Germline V gene data show CDR1 as DFQATT and CDR2 as SNEGSKA (reference sequence). The CDR3 DNA sequence: TGCAGTGCTAGTAGTGCAGAACCAAAAACACCCTATGGCTACACCTTC. Translation gives CSASSAEPKTPYGYTF.

This clone appeared a few times. The chain employs TRBV27 and TRBJ2-2; 11 bases are shared with TRBD2. The CDR3 runs 17 residues. Germline assignment: CDR1 MNHEY and CDR2 SMNVEV (reference sequence). The trim removed 4 bases at V and 0 bases at J, leaving 4 bases unmatched. The CDR3 protein is CASSSGTSGPNTGELFF. Here the CDR3 DNA reads TGTGCCAGCAGTTCCGGGACTAGCGGTCCGAACACCGGGGAGCTGTTTTTT.

The J gene is TRBJ1-5, the V gene TRBV5-5; D is ambiguous. The CDR3 length is 14 residues. From germline, CDR1 is SGHKS and CDR2 YYEKEE (reference sequence). The ends were cut back, 0 bases at V and 0 bases at J, with 4 bases in the middle. The CDR3 DNA is TGTGCCAGCAGCTTGGTATATAGCAATCAGCCCCAGCATTTT. Protein sequence: CASSLVYSNQPQHF.